These T cell receptor beta chains were read from a single sample in a study of T cells in Graves' hyperthyroidism and ophthalmopathy. TCRdb fed the multiplex PCR reads into MiXCR, producing one record per CDR3 protein. This table holds 300,000 to 400,000 distinct CDR3 sequences, roughly a fifth found once. Material: blood. These receptors were obtained from a woman between 50 and 59 years old with Graves' hyperthyroidism. CDR3s include the opening cysteine and the closing phenylalanine or tryptophan. Fields, in order: J gene, V gene, D gene, clone size, CDR3 protein, CDR3 DNA. D genes are given only for firm matches. Part of the rows lack a size; the others show once, few, many or a class for expanded clones.

TRBJ2-1,TRBV2,TRBD1,NA,CASSGGQGKKFF,TGTGCCAGCAGTGGCGGACAGGGAAAAAAGTTCTTC
TRBJ2-3,TRBV3-1,NA,many,CASSQGSDTQYF,TGTGCCAGCAGCCAAGGATCAGATACGCAGTATTTT
TRBJ2-1,TRBV20-1,TRBD2,many,CSATGTSGGYEQFF,TGCAGTGCTACCGGGACTAGCGGGGGCTATGAGCAGTTCTTC
TRBJ1-2,TRBV28,NA,many,CASSFGATGDGYTF,TGTGCCAGCAGTTTCGGTGCCACGGGCGATGGCTACACCTTC
TRBJ1-5,TRBV20-1,NA,many,CSARSSHSNQPQHF,TGCAGTGCTAGATCCTCACATAGCAATCAGCCCCAGCATTTT
TRBJ2-5,TRBV10-3,TRBD1,NA,CAISETTRQGPETQYF,TGTGCCATCAGCGAAACGACACGACAGGGCCCAGAGACCCAGTACTTC
TRBJ2-7,TRBV9,TRBD2,few,CASSVGSAGVYEQYF,TGTGCCAGCAGCGTAGGTTCCGCGGGGGTCTACGAGCAGTACTTC
TRBJ2-7,TRBV7-8,NA,many,CASSLDGNNREQYF,TGTGCCAGCAGCTTAGACGGGAATAATCGCGAGCAGTACTTC
TRBJ1-2,TRBV12-3/TRBV12-4,TRBD1,many,CASSLLPRRKTGDGYTF,TGTGCCAGCAGTTTATTGCCCCGACGCAAGACAGGGGATGGCTACACCTTC
TRBJ1-1,TRBV2,TRBD1,few,CASSPTGGANTEAFF,TGTGCCAGCAGTCCTACAGGGGGTGCGAACACTGAAGCTTTCTTT
TRBJ2-1,TRBV15,TRBD2,NA,CATRGGASGGNEQFF,TGTGCCACCAGGGGAGGGGCTAGCGGAGGGAATGAGCAGTTCTTC
TRBJ1-6,TRBV6-5,NA,many,CASSYSTPDMYNSPLHF,TGTGCCAGCAGTTACTCGACCCCGGACATGTATAATTCACCCCTCCACTTT
TRBJ1-1,TRBV29-1,TRBD1,NA,CSVWDRGVSTEAFF,TGCAGCGTTTGGGACAGGGGGGTAAGCACTGAAGCTTTCTTT
TRBJ1-6,TRBV18,NA,few,CASSQLELANSPLHF,TGTGCCAGCTCACAGCTCGAGCTGGCGAATTCACCCCTCCACTTT
TRBJ2-1,TRBV20-1,TRBD2,NA,CSAREIRGGHNEQFF,TGCAGTGCTAGAGAAATTCGGGGGGGCCACAATGAGCAGTTCTTC
TRBJ2-1,TRBV6-1,NA,NA,CASSEALQSYNEQFF,TGTGCCAGCAGTGAAGCGTTGCAATCCTACAATGAGCAGTTCTTC
TRBJ2-1,TRBV5-1,NA,many,CASEKLQGNNEQFF,TGCGCCAGCGAGAAGTTACAGGGTAACAATGAGCAGTTCTTC
TRBJ2-7,TRBV11-3,TRBD1,few,CASSSYRTGVPPYEQYF,TGTGCCAGCAGCTCCTACCGGACAGGCGTTCCTCCCTACGAGCAGTACTTC
TRBJ2-5,TRBV27,TRBD2,many,CASTLQGLAGETQYF,TGTGCCAGCACCCTCCAAGGGCTAGCGGGAGAGACCCAGTACTTC
TRBJ2-2,TRBV18,NA,few,CASSPAGAPTGELFF,TGTGCCAGCTCACCGGCCGGGGCTCCCACCGGGGAGCTGTTTTTT
TRBJ2-5,TRBV30,TRBD1,once,CAWSRGQIQETQYF,TGTGCCTGGAGTAGGGGGCAGATCCAAGAGACCCAGTACTTC
TRBJ1-5,TRBV30,NA,many,CAWSLALRDQPQHF,TGTGCCTGGAGTCTGGCCCTCCGGGATCAGCCCCAGCATTTT
TRBJ2-7,TRBV19,NA,few,CASSAGTATYERYF,TGTGCCAGTAGCGCCGGGACGGCTACCTACGAGCGGTACTTC
TRBJ2-1,TRBV12-3/TRBV12-4,NA,few,CASSFHQGRYNEQFF,TGTGCCAGCAGTTTTCATCAGGGAAGGTACAATGAGCAGTTCTTC
TRBJ2-7,TRBV11-3,NA,many,CASSDSRADYEQYF,TGTGCCAGCAGCGATAGCCGGGCAGACTACGAGCAGTACTTC
TRBJ1-5,TRBV19,TRBD1,few,CASTRTGDRNQPQHF,TGTGCCAGTACGAGGACAGGGGATCGCAATCAGCCCCAGCATTTT
TRBJ2-1,TRBV27,NA,many,CASRPRQAIYNEQFF,TGTGCCAGCAGACCCCGACAGGCCATTTACAATGAGCAGTTCTTC
TRBJ1-1,TRBV6-1,NA,many,CASGWSGYTEAFF,TGTGCCAGTGGGTGGTCAGGATACACTGAAGCTTTCTTT
TRBJ2-6,TRBV3-1,NA,many,CASSLRGSGGANVLTF,TGTGCCAGCAGCCTCCGGGGCTCTGGTGGGGCCAACGTCCTGACTTTC
TRBJ2-7,TRBV12-3/TRBV12-4,NA,many,CASSFRTVYEQYF,TGTGCCAGCAGCTTCAGGACAGTTTACGAGCAGTACTTC
TRBJ1-5,TRBV20-1,NA,many,CSARAYQGRNQPQHF,TGCAGTGCTAGAGCTTATCAGGGACGCAATCAGCCCCAGCATTTT
TRBJ2-3,TRBV6-1,TRBD2,NA,CASSATSGGTTDTQYF,TGTGCCAGCAGTGCGACTAGCGGGGGAACCACAGATACGCAGTATTTT
TRBJ1-1,TRBV12-3/TRBV12-4,NA,many,CASSLIGLNTEAFF,TGTGCCAGCAGTTTAATTGGGCTGAACACTGAAGCTTTCTTT
TRBJ2-1,TRBV5-1,TRBD2,NA,CASSGGLAGGHEQFF,TGTGCCAGCAGCGGGGGACTAGCGGGAGGTCATGAGCAGTTCTTC
TRBJ1-2,TRBV5-6,NA,many,CASSLEAFAGNYGYTF,TGTGCCAGCAGCTTGGAGGCCTTCGCGGGGAACTATGGCTACACCTTC
TRBJ2-3,TRBV10-3,NA,few,CAIRDPMGARTDTQYF,TGTGCCATCCGCGATCCGATGGGGGCGCGTACAGATACGCAGTATTTT
TRBJ2-1,TRBV10-3,NA,few,CAISESASSEQFF,TGTGCCATCAGTGAGTCGGCCTCTAGTGAGCAGTTCTTC
TRBJ2-7,TRBV12-3/TRBV12-4,NA,few,CASSTGYGEQYF,TGTGCCAGCAGTACAGGGTATGGCGAGCAGTACTTC
TRBJ2-1,TRBV6-1,NA,many,CASRKPGLVSVEQFF,TGTGCCAGCAGAAAACCTGGGCTAGTGTCGGTTGAGCAGTTCTTC
TRBJ1-1,TRBV5-4,TRBD1,NA,CASSLYRGGNTEAFF,TGTGCCAGCAGCTTATACAGGGGGGGGAACACTGAAGCTTTCTTT
TRBJ1-4,TRBV7-9,TRBD1,NA,CASSNAGTGSREKLFF,TGTGCCAGCAGCAACGCCGGGACAGGGTCTCGCGAAAAACTGTTTTTT
TRBJ1-5,TRBV30,TRBD1,many,CAWSRGQGANQPQHF,TGTGCCTGGAGCCGCGGACAGGGCGCCAATCAGCCCCAGCATTTT
TRBJ1-4,TRBV5-1,NA,few,CASSLQGGTNEKLFF,TGCGCCAGCAGCTTGCAGGGTGGAACTAATGAAAAACTGTTTTTT
TRBJ2-4,TRBV11-3,TRBD2,NA,CASSSTMGGNIQYF,TGTGCCAGCAGCTCTACCATGGGGGGGAACATTCAGTACTTC
TRBJ1-6,TRBV2,NA,NA,CASFSAEGNSPLHF,TGTGCCAGCTTTTCGGCAGAGGGTAATTCACCCCTCCACTTT
TRBJ2-5,TRBV7-2,TRBD2,NA,CASRAAGLAGGPSWETQYF,TGTGCCAGCAGGGCGGCAGGACTAGCGGGAGGGCCCTCTTGGGAGACCCAGTACTTC
TRBJ1-2,TRBV28,NA,NA,CANTSYYGYTF,TGTGCCAACACCTCCTACTATGGCTACACCTTC
TRBJ2-7,TRBV6-1,TRBD2,many,CASSNWGGGSYEQYF,TGTGCCAGCAGTAATTGGGGCGGGGGGTCGTACGAGCAGTACTTC
TRBJ2-7,TRBV12-3/TRBV12-4,NA,NA,CASRPGTQSSYEQYF,TGTGCCAGCAGACCCGGAACACAGAGCTCCTACGAGCAGTACTTC
TRBJ2-7,TRBV15,NA,many,CATSPGRRPSEQYF,TGTGCCACCAGCCCAGGACGGAGGCCTTCGGAGCAGTACTTC
TRBJ1-5,TRBV6-1,NA,many,CASSGWGAGDQPQHF,TGTGCCAGCAGTGGGTGGGGTGCCGGAGATCAGCCCCAGCATTTT
TRBJ1-4,TRBV20-1,NA,NA,CSARLPEAWMNEKLFF,TGCAGTGCTAGACTTCCGGAGGCGTGGATGAATGAAAAACTGTTTTTT